This passage covers 23 T cell receptor beta chains from one sample sequenced in a study of T cell repertoires in cytomegalovirus infection. Each CDR3 protein is one row after TCRdb ran MiXCR on the reads. Of around 550,000 distinct CDR3 sequences in the sample, 26% are singletons; the top ten hold about 13%. Sequenced: PBMCs. These receptors originate from a human donor in good health (CMV status not recorded). Some clones in this sample may be carry-over from other donors' samples.

This clonotype turned up a few times. CDR3 sequence reads: CASTNTGGRNQPQHF. CDR3 DNA sequence: TGTGCCAGCACCAACACAGGGGGCAGGAATCAGCCCCAGCATTTT. The chain combines TRBV12-3 or TRBV12-4 with TRBJ1-5; 9 bases map to TRBD1. V shed 7 bases and J 4 bases; nucleotides not matched to a gene: 8. The length of the CDR3 is 15 residues.

This clonotype came up many times. This sequence joins TRBV7-6 and TRBJ2-1; TRBD2 matches at 10 bases. After removal of 1 base from V and 5 bases from J, the junction contained 8 bases not matched to a gene. This CDR3 is 17 amino acids long. Germline assignment: CDR1 SGHVS and CDR2 FNYEAQ. CDR3 sequence (DNA): TGTGCCAGCAGCTTAGGGGCTAGCGGGAGTAACCACAATGAGCAGTTCTTC. Amino acid sequence: CASSLGASGSNHNEQFF.

This clonotype came up many times. For the CDR3, the DNA is TGTGCCAGCAGCTTAGCGGCAGCGACTGGTGAGACCCAGTACTTC. This translates into CASSLAAATGETQYF. The rearrangement links TRBV7-2 to TRBJ2-5; the D is unclear. V lost 0 bases to trimming and J lost 5 bases, with 13 bases between them. The CDR3 totals 15 residues. CDR1 is SGHTA, CDR2 FQGNSA, per germline.

This clonotype was observed many times. This rearrangement joins TRBV7-9 to TRBJ2-2; the match to TRBD2 covers 8 bases. This CDR3 contains 15 residues. The V gene's germline CDR1 is SEHNR and CDR2 FQNEAQ (reference sequence). The ends lost 3 bases at V and 6 bases at J; junction bases unmatched: 6. DNA for the CDR3: TGTGCCAGCAGCTTCGTCGGGAGGGCCCCCGGGGAGCTGTTTTTT. Amino acids: CASSFVGRAPGELFF. Full variable domain (remainder filled in from reference TRBV7-9 and TRBJ2-2): DTGVSQNPRHKITKRGQNVTFRCDPISEHNRLYWYRQTLGQGPEFLTYFQNEAQLEKSRLLSDRFSAERPKGSFSTLEIQRTEQGDSAMYLCASSFVGRAPGELFFGEGSRLTVL.

The sample holds many counts of this clonotype. The V call is TRBV7-6, the J call TRBJ1-3; possibly TRBD1 for D (5 bases). Germline lookup yields CDR1 SGHVS and CDR2 FNYEAQ. V lost 4 bases, J lost 3 bases, and 16 bases lay in between. CDR3 length: 16 amino acids. CDR3 protein: CASSSGPRQLGNTIYF. The CDR3 nucleotides are TGTGCCAGCAGCTCCGGGCCGCGACAGCTTGGAAACACCATATATTTT.

This sequence joins TRBV7-8 and TRBJ1-2; perhaps TRBD1 as D (6 bases). Deletions cut 3 bases from V and 7 bases from J, with 12 bases between. The germline V gene has CDR1 SGHVS and CDR2 FQNEAQ. The CDR3 runs 13 residues. The CDR3 is CASSFQGLGGYTF. Written as DNA, the CDR3 is TGTGCCAGCAGCTTCCAGGGGCTGGGTGGCTACACCTTC.

The J gene is TRBJ2-1, the V gene TRBV12-3 or TRBV12-4; TRBD2 is a possible D gene (5 bases). This CDR3 region has 13 residues. The V end was cut by 1 base, the J end by 8 bases, with 9 bases between. This chain's CDR3 is CASSLVTSHEQFF. CDR3 nucleotide sequence: TGTGCCAGCAGTTTAGTTACTAGTCATGAGCAGTTCTTC.

This clonotype was picked up a small number of times. The chain joins TRBV3-1 to TRBJ2-7; 11 nucleotides match TRBD1. The CDR3 is 15 residues long. Unmatched junction bases numbered 3, after V lost 1 base and J lost 4 bases. CDR1 and CDR2 from the germline V gene are LGHDT and YNNKEL (reference sequence). The CDR3 nucleotides read TGTGCCAGCAGCCAAGGGACAGGGGGCCCTTACGAGCAGTACGTC. Translation: CASSQGTGGPYEQYV.

This clonotype came up many times. The chain uses TRBV7-3 and TRBJ2-4; 8 bases agree with TRBD2. Germline CDR1 is SGHTA and CDR2 is FQGTGA. The CDR3 totals 17 residues. J gave up 1 base and V 4 bases, and 9 bases lay outside the gene matches. The CDR3 reads CASSSAGGSRAKNIQYF. The CDR3 coding sequence is TGTGCCAGCAGCTCGGCGGGAGGCTCACGGGCCAAAAACATTCAGTACTTC.

This clonotype was found many times. The chain recombines TRBV7-2 with TRBJ1-4, with D maybe TRBD1 (6 bases). Trimming removed 4 bases at V and 8 bases at J, with 14 bases between. Germline V gene lookup returns CDR1 SGHTA and CDR2 FQGNSA. CDR3 length equals 14 residues. The CDR3 region is CASSSWTEREKLFF. CDR3 nucleotides: TGTGCCAGCAGCTCCTGGACAGAAAGGGAAAAACTGTTTTTT. Drawing the rest from reference TRBV7-2 and TRBJ1-4, the complete variable domain is GAGVSQSPSNKVTEKGKDVELRCDPISGHTALYWYRQSLGQGLEFLIYFQGNSAPDKSGLPSDRFSAERTGGSVSTLTIQRTQQEDSAVYLCASSSWTEREKLFFGSGTQLSVL.

The chain couples TRBV4-3 to TRBJ1-2, with a weak D call TRBD1 (5 bases). CDR3 length: 14 residues. The ends were cut back, 1 base at V and 5 bases at J, with 11 bases in the middle. Germline V gene sequence: CDR1 LGHNA, CDR2 YSLEER. The CDR3 DNA reads TGCGCCAGCAGCCAAGTGGGTGCAGGGTATGGCTACACCTTC. This encodes CASSQVGAGYGYTF.

Many counts were recorded for this clonotype. V gene TRBV7-2 combines with J gene TRBJ2-3; D might be TRBD2 (6 bases). This CDR3 spans 18 amino acids. Looked up from germline, CDR1 is SGHTA and CDR2 is FQGNSA. Trimming stripped 0 bases from V and 1 base from J, with 17 bases between. The CDR3 is CASSLAGWGVGGTDTQYF. DNA of the CDR3: TGTGCCAGCAGCTTAGCGGGTTGGGGGGTGGGGGGCACAGATACGCAGTATTTT.

In this sample, this clonotype turned up a few times. This chain joins TRBV12-3 or TRBV12-4 and TRBJ2-1, with 13 nucleotides matching TRBD2. Unmatched junction bases numbered 5, after V lost 5 bases and J lost 7 bases. The CDR3 covers 15 residues. The CDR3 region has the DNA TGTGCCAGCAGTCCTCCGGGACTAGCGGGGAATGAGCAGTTCTTC. This encodes CASSPPGLAGNEQFF.

Written as DNA, the CDR3 is TGCGCCAGCAGCTCGGCAGGGGGGCTTACTTACAATGAGCAGTTCTTC. It translates to CASSSAGGLTYNEQFF. V gene TRBV5-1 combines with J gene TRBJ2-1; weak D call: TRBD1 (7 bases). The CDR3 spans 16 residues. V was shortened by 3 bases and J by 4 bases, with 17 bases between the two germline ends. CDR1 and CDR2 from the germline V gene are SGHRS and YFSETQ.

This clonotype turned up a few times. This chain connects TRBV19 to TRBJ2-7, with a tentative D call TRBD1 (7 bases). The ends were cut back, 5 bases at V and 5 bases at J, with 19 bases in the middle. Germline V lookup: CDR1 LNHDA, CDR2 SQIVND (reference sequence). The CDR3 covers 15 residues. The CDR3 nucleotides read TGTGCCAGTAGTCCTACGGGGGACAGCCGGAACGAGCAGTACGTC. Its translation: CASSPTGDSRNEQYV.

This clonotype was observed a few times. The J gene is TRBJ2-7, the V gene TRBV20-1; TRBD1 agrees at 10 bases. Germline lookup yields CDR1 DFQATT and CDR2 SNEGSKA (reference sequence). CDR3 length: 15 residues. Trimming at V came to 5 bases and at J to 2 bases, leaving 9 bases not matched to a gene. CDR3 DNA: TGCAGTGCTGAAAGTGACAGGGGGCGAACCTACGAGCAGTACTTC. Amino acid sequence: CSAESDRGRTYEQYF.

Only a few counts were recorded for this clonotype. This chain connects TRBV5-1 to TRBJ2-1; D is unresolved. CDR1 is SGHRS and CDR2 is YFSETQ in the germline V gene. The CDR3 is made up of 15 amino acids. Trimming took off 2 bases at V and 0 bases at J, with 9 bases between the two ends. CDR3 sequence: CASSFSRSSYNEQFF. CDR3 in DNA: TGCGCCAGCAGCTTCAGCAGAAGCTCCTACAATGAGCAGTTCTTC. Based on the CDR3 plus reference TRBV5-1 and TRBJ2-1, the full variable domain is KAGVTQTPRYLIKTRGQQVTLSCSPISGHRSVSWYQQTPGQGLQFLFEYFSETQRNKGNFPGRFSGRQFSNSRSEMNVSTLELGDSALYLCASSFSRSSYNEQFFGPGTRLTVL.

The chain employs TRBV11-2 and TRBJ2-1; 13 bases are shared with TRBD2. The V gene end was trimmed by 5 bases and the J gene end by 4 bases; junction bases not matched to a gene: 8. The CDR3 runs to 17 residues. CDR1 and CDR2 from the germline V gene are SGHAT and FQNNGV. The chain's CDR3 is CASSTGTSGMGYNEQFF. In DNA, the CDR3 is TGTGCCAGCAGCACCGGGACTAGCGGGATGGGTTACAATGAGCAGTTCTTC.

This clonotype was detected ten times or more. This chain joins TRBV7-2 and TRBJ1-1; no clear D gene. The CDR3 consists of 12 residues. Germline loops: CDR1 SGHTA, CDR2 FQGNSA. The V gene lost 6 bases and the J gene lost 10 bases, with 15 bases spanning the gap. CDR3 region: CASSSHGYGAFF. The CDR3 DNA reads TGTGCCAGCAGTTCCCACGGGTACGGAGCTTTCTTT.

This clonotype was detected only a few times. The V call is TRBV28, the J call TRBJ2-1, with D hard to call. This CDR3 contains 14 residues. The V end was cut by 5 bases, the J end by 2 bases, with 10 bases between. In germline, CDR1 is MDHEN, CDR2 SYDVKM. This CDR3 reads CASSPRPPYNEQFF. The CDR3 DNA reads as TGTGCCAGCAGTCCCCGACCTCCCTACAATGAGCAGTTCTTC.

The chain's CDR3 is CASRASANEKLFF. CDR3 coding DNA: TGTGCCAGCAGGGCTTCAGCTAATGAAAAACTGTTTTTT. V usage is TRBV6-6 and J usage is TRBJ1-4; D uncertain. The germline gives CDR1 MNHNY, CDR2 SVGAGI (reference sequence). Trimming removed 6 bases at V and 3 bases at J, with 8 bases between. The CDR3 consists of 13 residues.

The chain recombines TRBV7-9 with TRBJ1-5, with TRBD1 as a possible D gene (5 bases). The length of the CDR3 is 15 residues. Germline values: CDR1 SEHNR, CDR2 FQNEAQ (reference sequence). V lost 0 bases and J 7 bases, leaving 13 bases between the germline ends. This CDR3 is CASSLAGNRDQPQHF. CDR3 coding DNA: TGTGCCAGCAGCTTAGCCGGGAATCGGGACCAGCCCCAGCATTTT.

This chain connects TRBV29-1 to TRBJ2-1; D gene ambiguous. This CDR3 contains 13 residues. Between the trimmed V and J ends, which lost 7 bases and 2 bases, there was a span of 12 bases. The germline CDR1 and CDR2 sequences are SQVTM and ANQGSEA. CDR3 DNA sequence: TGCAGCGCCCTGGTTGGGACCTACAATGAGCAGTTCTTC. Translation: CSALVGTYNEQFF.